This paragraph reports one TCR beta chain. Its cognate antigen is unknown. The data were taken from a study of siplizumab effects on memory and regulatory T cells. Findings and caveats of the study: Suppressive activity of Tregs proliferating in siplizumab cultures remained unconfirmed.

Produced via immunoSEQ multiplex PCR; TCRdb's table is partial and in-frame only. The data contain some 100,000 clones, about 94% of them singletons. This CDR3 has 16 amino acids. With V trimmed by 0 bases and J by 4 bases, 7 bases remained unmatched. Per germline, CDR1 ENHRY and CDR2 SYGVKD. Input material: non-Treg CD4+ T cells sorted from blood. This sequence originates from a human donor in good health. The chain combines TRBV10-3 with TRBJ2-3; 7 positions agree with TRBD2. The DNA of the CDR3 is TGTGCCATCAGTGAGTCCTCGGCTAGCGGCTCAGATACGCAGTATTTT. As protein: CAISESSASGSDTQYF.